These T cell receptor beta chains were read from a single sample in a study of shared clonotypes between healthy human individuals. Generated by immunoSEQ multiplex PCR, the TCRdb table keeps only in-frame clones and is missing some. The sample lists 2 million to 2.5 million clones; 85% to 95% were seen once. Sequenced sample: naive CD8+ T cells sorted from blood. These receptors all come from a man younger than 30 in good health. Each CDR3 is given with its conserved first and last residue. D genes are given only for firm matches. Clone size is shown for a subset of rows, as once, few, many or a class of expanded clone.

CDR3aa: CASSLRLAEGYEQYF
CDR3nt: TGTGCCAGCAGTCTAAGACTAGCGGAGGGATACGAGCAGTACTTC
abundance: -
j_gene: TRBJ2-7
d_gene: TRBD2
v_gene: TRBV6-5

CDR3aa: CASSFEGLGDEQYF
CDR3nt: TGTGCCAGCAGTTTCGAAGGGCTGGGGGACGAGCAGTACTTC
abundance: -
j_gene: TRBJ2-7
d_gene: -
v_gene: TRBV27

CDR3aa: CASSLSIRTEAFF
CDR3nt: TGTGCCAGCAGTTTATCGATCCGAACTGAAGCTTTCTTT
abundance: -
j_gene: TRBJ1-1
d_gene: -
v_gene: TRBV27

CDR3aa: CASSLRTEYEQYF
CDR3nt: TGTGCCAGCAGTTTGAGGACAGAGTACGAGCAGTACTTC
abundance: once
j_gene: TRBJ2-7
d_gene: -
v_gene: TRBV27

CDR3aa: CASSLARTSGHEQYF
CDR3nt: TGTGCCAGCAGCTTAGCCCGGACTAGCGGCCACGAGCAGTACTTC
abundance: -
j_gene: TRBJ2-7
d_gene: TRBD2
v_gene: TRBV11-2

CDR3aa: CASSYGYTF
CDR3nt: TGTGCCAGCTCGTATGGCTACACCTTC
abundance: -
j_gene: TRBJ1-2
d_gene: -
v_gene: TRBV6-1

CDR3aa: CASSYAGEVYEQYF
CDR3nt: TGTGCCAGCAGTTATGCGGGAGAGGTCTACGAGCAGTACTTC
abundance: -
j_gene: TRBJ2-7
d_gene: TRBD2
v_gene: TRBV27

CDR3aa: CASSVGSSYNSPLHF
CDR3nt: TGTGCCAGCAGCGTAGGCAGCTCCTATAATTCACCCCTCCACTTT
abundance: -
j_gene: TRBJ1-6
d_gene: -
v_gene: TRBV9

CDR3aa: CASSLQGAAEKLFF
CDR3nt: TGTGCCAGCAGCTTACAGGGGGCGGCCGAAAAACTGTTTTTT
abundance: -
j_gene: TRBJ1-4
d_gene: TRBD1
v_gene: TRBV28

CDR3aa: CATRGASPSSYEQYF
CDR3nt: TGTGCCACCCGAGGGGCTAGCCCCAGCTCCTACGAGCAGTACTTC
abundance: -
j_gene: TRBJ2-7
d_gene: -
v_gene: TRBV5-4

CDR3aa: CASSLWVSGTGELFF
CDR3nt: TGTGCCAGCAGCTTGTGGGTTAGCGGGACCGGGGAGCTGTTTTTT
abundance: -
j_gene: TRBJ2-2
d_gene: TRBD2
v_gene: TRBV5-4

CDR3aa: CAWGLANTGELIF
CDR3nt: TGTGCCTGGGGACTAGCAAACACCGGGGAGCTGATTTTT
abundance: -
j_gene: TRBJ2-2
d_gene: TRBD2
v_gene: TRBV30

CDR3aa: CASSLGQGDYGYTF
CDR3nt: TGTGCCAGCAGCTTAGGACAGGGGGACTATGGCTACACCTTC
abundance: -
j_gene: TRBJ1-2
d_gene: TRBD1
v_gene: TRBV7-6

CDR3aa: CASSLRLAGVYEQYF
CDR3nt: TGTGCCAGCAGTTTGAGGCTAGCGGGAGTCTACGAGCAGTACTTC
abundance: -
j_gene: TRBJ2-7
d_gene: TRBD2
v_gene: TRBV6-5

CDR3aa: CASSPDRGHHEQYF
CDR3nt: TGTGCCAGCAGTCCGGACAGGGGGCATCACGAGCAGTACTTC
abundance: -
j_gene: TRBJ2-7
d_gene: TRBD1
v_gene: TRBV6-5

CDR3aa: CASKATGNQPQHF
CDR3nt: TGTGCCAGCAAGGCGACAGGAAATCAGCCCCAGCATTTT
abundance: -
j_gene: TRBJ1-5
d_gene: -
v_gene: TRBV6-6

CDR3aa: CSVEFRGLLGNYGYTF
CDR3nt: TGCAGCGTTGAATTTAGGGGACTCCTCGGTAACTATGGCTACACCTTC
abundance: -
j_gene: TRBJ1-2
d_gene: -
v_gene: TRBV29-1

CDR3aa: CASSLGVGGTEAFF
CDR3nt: TGTGCCAGCAGTTTAGGGGTGGGGGGCACTGAAGCTTTCTTT
abundance: -
j_gene: TRBJ1-1
d_gene: -
v_gene: TRBV27

CDR3aa: CASSEAQRQGPNSPLHF
CDR3nt: TGTGCCAGCAGTGAAGCCCAGAGACAGGGACCGAATTCACCCCTCCACTTT
abundance: -
j_gene: TRBJ1-6
d_gene: TRBD1
v_gene: TRBV6-1

CDR3aa: CASSSPGPWDEQFF
CDR3nt: TGTGCCAGCAGTTCCCCGGGGCCTTGGGATGAGCAGTTCTTC
abundance: -
j_gene: TRBJ2-1
d_gene: -
v_gene: TRBV6-5

CDR3aa: CASSDGEGVQETQYF
CDR3nt: TGCGCCAGCAGTGATGGGGAGGGGGTCCAAGAGACCCAGTACTTC
abundance: -
j_gene: TRBJ2-5
d_gene: -
v_gene: TRBV10-2

CDR3aa: CASSPTLSSYEQYF
CDR3nt: TGTGCCAGCAGCCCAACCCTGAGCTCCTACGAGCAGTACTTC
abundance: -
j_gene: TRBJ2-7
d_gene: -
v_gene: TRBV5-8

CDR3aa: CASGGGGNTGELFF
CDR3nt: TGCGCCAGTGGCGGGGGAGGAAACACCGGGGAGCTGTTTTTT
abundance: -
j_gene: TRBJ2-2
d_gene: TRBD2
v_gene: TRBV5-1

CDR3aa: CASRAGGSGTDTQYF
CDR3nt: TGTGCCAGCAGGGCGGGGGGTTCTGGCACAGATACGCAGTATTTT
abundance: once
j_gene: TRBJ2-3
d_gene: TRBD2
v_gene: TRBV6-5

CDR3aa: CASSQGGSPNYGYTF
CDR3nt: TGCGCCAGCAGCCAAGGGGGCAGTCCTAACTATGGCTACACCTTC
abundance: -
j_gene: TRBJ1-2
d_gene: -
v_gene: TRBV4-3

CDR3aa: CASSPDSNEQFF
CDR3nt: TGTGCCAGCAGCCCTGACAGCAATGAGCAGTTCTTC
abundance: -
j_gene: TRBJ2-1
d_gene: -
v_gene: TRBV28

CDR3aa: CASSLGEGLSPGRGYTF
CDR3nt: TGTGCCAGCAGCTTAGGAGAAGGTTTGAGTCCTGGGAGAGGCTACACCTTC
abundance: -
j_gene: TRBJ1-2
d_gene: -
v_gene: TRBV7-6

CDR3aa: CASSTREGAYEKLFF
CDR3nt: TGTGCCAGTAGTACCCGGGAGGGGGCTTATGAAAAACTGTTTTTT
abundance: -
j_gene: TRBJ1-4
d_gene: TRBD1
v_gene: TRBV19

CDR3aa: CASNDGLAGETDTQYF
CDR3nt: TGCGCCAGCAACGACGGACTAGCGGGGGAAACAGATACGCAGTATTTT
abundance: -
j_gene: TRBJ2-3
d_gene: TRBD2
v_gene: TRBV10-1

CDR3aa: CASSLARDEQYF
CDR3nt: TGTGCCAGCAGCTTAGCGAGGGACGAGCAGTACTTC
abundance: -
j_gene: TRBJ2-7
d_gene: -
v_gene: TRBV7-9

CDR3aa: CASSSGTDYEQYF
CDR3nt: TGCGCCAGCAGTTCCGGGACAGATTACGAGCAGTACTTC
abundance: few
j_gene: TRBJ2-7
d_gene: TRBD1
v_gene: TRBV5-1

CDR3aa: CASSLGPGTAYEQYF
CDR3nt: TGTGCCAGCAGCTTGGGTCCGGGGACAGCCTACGAGCAGTACTTC
abundance: -
j_gene: TRBJ2-7
d_gene: TRBD1
v_gene: TRBV5-5

CDR3aa: CASSTRDAQETQYF
CDR3nt: TGTGCCAGCAGTACCCGGGACGCACAAGAGACCCAGTACTTC
abundance: -
j_gene: TRBJ2-5
d_gene: -
v_gene: TRBV11-3

CDR3aa: CASSLGVGVGDEQFF
CDR3nt: TGTGCCAGCAGCTTAGGGGTAGGGGTTGGCGATGAGCAGTTCTTC
abundance: -
j_gene: TRBJ2-1
d_gene: -
v_gene: TRBV11-2

CDR3aa: CVTIMNTEAFF
CDR3nt: TGCGTGACCATCATGAACACTGAAGCTTTCTTT
abundance: -
j_gene: TRBJ1-1
d_gene: -
v_gene: TRBV6-1

CDR3aa: CASSLIPDDYGYTF
CDR3nt: TGCGCCAGCAGCTTGATTCCAGACGACTATGGCTACACCTTC
abundance: -
j_gene: TRBJ1-2
d_gene: -
v_gene: TRBV5-1

CDR3aa: CASSLGTPDYSNQPQHF
CDR3nt: TGTGCCAGTAGTTTAGGGACACCTGATTATAGCAATCAGCCCCAGCATTTT
abundance: -
j_gene: TRBJ1-5
d_gene: -
v_gene: TRBV19

CDR3aa: CASSVAGLVEVSGNTIYF
CDR3nt: TGTGCCAGCAGCGTAGCGGGGCTCGTCGAGGTTTCTGGAAACACCATATATTTT
abundance: -
j_gene: TRBJ1-3
d_gene: -
v_gene: TRBV9

CDR3aa: CASSEESSGLQETQYF
CDR3nt: TGTGCCAGCAGTGAGGAGTCTAGCGGCCTACAAGAGACCCAGTACTTC
abundance: -
j_gene: TRBJ2-5
d_gene: TRBD2
v_gene: TRBV25-1

CDR3aa: CASSFRDPNQPQHF
CDR3nt: TGTGCCAGCAGTTTCCGGGACCCCAATCAGCCCCAGCATTTT
abundance: -
j_gene: TRBJ1-5
d_gene: -
v_gene: TRBV27

CDR3aa: CASSDPGGRAENQPQHF
CDR3nt: TGCGCCAGCAGTGACCCCGGGGGCAGGGCTGAGAATCAGCCCCAGCATTTT
abundance: -
j_gene: TRBJ1-5
d_gene: -
v_gene: TRBV10-2

CDR3aa: CASSPDRGYDYTF
CDR3nt: TGCGCCAGCAGCCCCGACAGGGGGTATGACTACACCTTC
abundance: -
j_gene: TRBJ1-2
d_gene: TRBD1
v_gene: TRBV4-1

CDR3aa: CASSFSMGQGTYEQYF
CDR3nt: TGTGCCAGCAGCTTCAGTATGGGACAGGGAACCTACGAGCAGTACTTC
abundance: -
j_gene: TRBJ2-7
d_gene: TRBD1
v_gene: TRBV7-6

CDR3aa: CASSSGFLANTDTQYF
CDR3nt: TGTGCCAGCAGTTCGGGTTTCCTAGCGAACACAGATACGCAGTATTTT
abundance: -
j_gene: TRBJ2-3
d_gene: -
v_gene: TRBV27

CDR3aa: CASSDASGSYEQYF
CDR3nt: TGTGCCAGCAGCGACGCTTCGGGGTCCTACGAGCAGTACTTC
abundance: -
j_gene: TRBJ2-7
d_gene: -
v_gene: TRBV11-2

CDR3aa: CSVEVRGSSYEQYF
CDR3nt: TGCAGCGTTGAAGTTAGGGGAAGCTCCTACGAGCAGTACTTC
abundance: -
j_gene: TRBJ2-7
d_gene: -
v_gene: TRBV29-1

CDR3aa: CASSLGTSGYNEQFF
CDR3nt: TGTGCCAGCAGCCTCGGGACTAGCGGGTACAATGAGCAGTTCTTC
abundance: -
j_gene: TRBJ2-1
d_gene: TRBD2
v_gene: TRBV5-6

CDR3aa: CASSSSAGPYEQYF
CDR3nt: TGTGCCAGCAGCTCCTCCGCTGGACCCTACGAGCAGTACTTC
abundance: -
j_gene: TRBJ2-7
d_gene: -
v_gene: TRBV7-9

CDR3aa: CASSLKSYRAGGIYEQYF
CDR3nt: TGTGCCAGCAGTTTAAAATCCTATAGAGCGGGGGGGATCTACGAGCAGTACTTC
abundance: -
j_gene: TRBJ2-7
d_gene: TRBD2
v_gene: TRBV28

CDR3aa: CASSFGGWYGYTF
CDR3nt: TGTGCCAGCAGTTTCGGGGGTTGGTATGGCTACACCTTC
abundance: -
j_gene: TRBJ1-2
d_gene: -
v_gene: TRBV27

CDR3aa: CASISRGAQPINEKLFF
CDR3nt: TGTGCCAGCATCTCTCGAGGGGCTCAGCCTATTAATGAAAAACTGTTTTTT
abundance: once
j_gene: TRBJ1-4
d_gene: -
v_gene: TRBV28